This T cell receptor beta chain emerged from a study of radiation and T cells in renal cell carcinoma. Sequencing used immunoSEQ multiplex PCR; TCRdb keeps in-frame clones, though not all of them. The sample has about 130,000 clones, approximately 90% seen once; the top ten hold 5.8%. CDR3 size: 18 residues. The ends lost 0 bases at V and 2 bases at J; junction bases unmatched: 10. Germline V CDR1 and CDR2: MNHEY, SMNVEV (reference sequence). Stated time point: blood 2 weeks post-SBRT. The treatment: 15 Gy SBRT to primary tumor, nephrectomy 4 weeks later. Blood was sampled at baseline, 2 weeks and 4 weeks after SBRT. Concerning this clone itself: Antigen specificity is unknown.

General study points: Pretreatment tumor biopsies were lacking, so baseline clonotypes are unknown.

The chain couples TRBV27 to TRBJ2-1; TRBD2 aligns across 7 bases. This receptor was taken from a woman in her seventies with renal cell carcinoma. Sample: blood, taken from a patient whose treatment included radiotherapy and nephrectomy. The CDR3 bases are TGTGCCAGCAGTTTATCCGGGGGGACTACATCCCCCTACAATGAGCAGTTCTTC. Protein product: CASSLSGGTTSPYNEQFF.